Each of the 15 T cell receptor beta chains below was sequenced from the same sample in a study of blood T cell repertoires in COVID-19. The protocol was immunoSEQ multiplex PCR, while the TCRdb copy is restricted to in-frame clones and leaves out a portion. This sample yields under 250,000 clones, of which approximately 89% are seen a single time; under 5.5% belongs to the top ten. The source material was peripheral blood. The receptor set was obtained from a woman in her forties with acute or convalescent COVID-19.

The rearrangement links TRBV13 to TRBJ1-6; 9 bases are a match to TRBD1. This CDR3 contains 15 residues. The germline V gene has CDR1 PRHDT and CDR2 FYEKMQ (reference sequence). With V trimmed by 5 bases and J by 7 bases, 6 bases remained unmatched. CDR3 coding DNA: TGTGCCAGCAGCGACAACAGGGGGCGCAATTCACCCCTCCACTTT. This translates into CASSDNRGRNSPLHF. The variable domain in full, completed from reference TRBV13 and TRBJ1-6, reads AAGVIQSPRHLIKEKRETATLKCYPIPRHDTVYWYQQGPGQDPQFLISFYEKMQSDKGSIPDRFSAQQFSDYHSELNMSSLELGDSALYFCASSDNRGRNSPLHFGNGTRLTVT.

The table lists this clone with a count of one. This chain connects TRBV5-1 to TRBJ1-2; TRBD1 agrees at 11 bases. The CDR3 runs 18 residues. Trimming took 0 bases from V and 4 from J; bases not matched to a gene: 11. Germline loops: CDR1 SGHRS, CDR2 YFSETQ. The CDR3 nucleotides read TGCGCCAGCAGCTTGGTGAGGACAGGGGGCGCGGGATTCTATGGCTACACCTTC. Translating it yields CASSLVRTGGAGFYGYTF.

V gene TRBV2 combines with J gene TRBJ2-3, with 7 bases fitting TRBD2. Germline lookup yields CDR1 SNHLY and CDR2 FYNNEI. The CDR3 sequence is 14 residues long. CDR3 nucleotides: TGTGTATGCCACAGCGGGGTCATCACAGATACGCAGTATTTT. It codes for CVCHSGVITDTQYF.

The genes are TRBV3-1 (or the pseudogene TRBV3-2) and TRBJ1-2; D is unresolved. This CDR3 spans 14 amino acids. The V and J ends lost 4 bases and 0 bases respectively, with 9 bases between them. Germline V gene lookup returns CDR1 LGHDT and CDR2 YNNKEL (reference sequence). CDR3 residues: CASSRALANYGYTF. The CDR3 nucleotides read TGTGCCAGCAGCCGGGCCTTAGCTAACTATGGCTACACCTTC.

The CDR3 protein is CASSETGLNTEAFF. CDR3 DNA sequence: TGTGCCAGCAGTGAAACAGGTTTGAACACTGAAGCTTTCTTT. This chain joins TRBV6-4 and TRBJ1-1, with TRBD1 as a possible D gene (5 bases). Trimming removed 3 bases from V and 0 bases from J, with 8 bases in between. The germline V gene has CDR1 MRHNA and CDR2 SNTAGT. The CDR3 has 14 residues.

The chain has TRBV6-1 and TRBJ1-5; D is possibly TRBD1 (5 bases). Germline V gene data show CDR1 as MNHNS and CDR2 as SASEGT. The CDR3 is made up of 16 amino acids. Trimming pared 0 bases from V and 4 bases from J, leaving 13 bases between. CDR3 sequence: CASSEAAGIGNQPQHF. The CDR3 region has the DNA TGTGCCAGCAGTGAAGCGGCAGGGATTGGTAATCAGCCCCAGCATTTT.

This sequence joins TRBV2 and TRBJ1-1; the match to TRBD1 covers 8 bases. The germline V gene encodes CDR1 SNHLY and CDR2 FYNNEI. CDR3 size: 15 residues. The ends lost 6 bases at V and 6 bases at J; junction bases unmatched: 12. The CDR3 is CASRDRTGLGAEAFF. The CDR3 DNA reads as TGTGCCAGCAGGGACCGGACAGGGTTGGGGGCTGAAGCTTTCTTT.

The CDR3 nucleotides read TGTGCCAGCAGCTTGGGTAGCGGGGGCCCCTACGAGCAGTACGTC. Residues: CASSLGSGGPYEQYV. The chain links TRBV5-4 to TRBJ2-7; 9 bases agree with TRBD2. Looked up from germline, CDR1 is SGHNT and CDR2 is YYREEE (reference sequence). CDR3 length equals 15 residues. V was clipped by 0 bases and J by 2 bases; unmatched bases: 3.

CDR3 in amino acids: CSVSNGDGGTEAFF. The CDR3 DNA follows: TGCAGCGTCTCCAATGGGGACGGGGGCACTGAAGCTTTCTTT. V usage is TRBV29-1 and J usage is TRBJ1-1; tentative D call: TRBD1 (5 bases). V shed 6 bases and J shed 4 bases, with 18 bases lying between them. The CDR3 runs 14 residues. Per the germline V gene, CDR1 is SQVTM and CDR2 is ANQGSEA. Drawing the rest from reference TRBV29-1 and TRBJ1-1, the complete variable domain is SAVISQKPSRDICQRGTSLTIQCQVDSQVTMMFWYRQQPGQSLTLIATANQGSEATYESGFVIDKFPISRPNLTFSTLTVSNMSPEDSSIYLCSVSNGDGGTEAFFGQGTRLTVV.

The J gene is TRBJ2-7, the V gene TRBV7-6; 10 bases are a match to TRBD2. The CDR3 consists of 13 residues. The germline V gene encodes CDR1 SGHVS and CDR2 FNYEAQ. With 5 bases clipped from V and 9 bases from J, the junction kept 7 bases outside the gene matches. The CDR3 here is CASSLTLAGVQYV. In DNA form, the CDR3 reads TGTGCCAGCAGCCTCACCCTAGCGGGGGTGCAGTACGTC.

The V and J genes are TRBV9 and TRBJ2-5; TRBD2 agrees at 9 bases. The germline gives CDR1 SGDLS, CDR2 YYNGEE. The CDR3 is 15 amino acids. J was trimmed by 2 bases and V by 2 bases; bases with no gene match: 4. DNA for the CDR3: TGTGCCAGCAGCGTCACTAGCGGGCCTCAAGAGACCCAGTACTTC. Translating it yields CASSVTSGPQETQYF.

The genes are TRBV6-1 and TRBJ2-1; no clear D. This CDR3 contains 11 residues. Trimming removed 2 bases from V and 9 bases from J, with 5 bases in between. The germline gives CDR1 MNHNS, CDR2 SASEGT. CDR3: CASSERVEQFF. CDR3 DNA sequence: TGTGCCAGCAGTGAACGGGTTGAGCAGTTCTTC.

This chain joins TRBV3-1 (or the pseudogene TRBV3-2) and TRBJ2-5; 12 nucleotides line up with TRBD2. This CDR3 comprises 16 residues. Trimming took 4 bases from V and 4 from J; bases not matched to a gene: 7. Germline V gives CDR1 LGHDT, CDR2 YNNKEL (reference sequence). The CDR3 spells CASSLTSGGYIETQYF. As DNA, the CDR3 is TGTGCCAGCAGCCTAACTAGCGGGGGGTATATAGAGACCCAGTACTTC.

The rearrangement uses TRBV10-3 and TRBJ1-2, with 9 nucleotides matching TRBD1. Germline values: CDR1 ENHRY, CDR2 SYGVKD. CDR3 length equals 14 residues. J lost 2 bases, V lost 3 bases, and 1 base had no gene match. The CDR3 DNA sequence: TGTGCCATCAGTGAAGACAGGGGGAACTATGGCTACACCTTC. Translation: CAISEDRGNYGYTF.

The genes are TRBV27 and TRBJ1-2, with TRBD1 matching over 7 bases. The ends lost 4 bases at V and 5 bases at J; junction bases unmatched: 7. CDR1 and CDR2 (germline): MNHEY, SMNVEV (reference sequence). CDR3 size: 14 residues. The CDR3 DNA is TGTGCCAGCAGTTCGACAGGGACCACTTATGGCTACACCTTC. Protein product: CASSSTGTTYGYTF.